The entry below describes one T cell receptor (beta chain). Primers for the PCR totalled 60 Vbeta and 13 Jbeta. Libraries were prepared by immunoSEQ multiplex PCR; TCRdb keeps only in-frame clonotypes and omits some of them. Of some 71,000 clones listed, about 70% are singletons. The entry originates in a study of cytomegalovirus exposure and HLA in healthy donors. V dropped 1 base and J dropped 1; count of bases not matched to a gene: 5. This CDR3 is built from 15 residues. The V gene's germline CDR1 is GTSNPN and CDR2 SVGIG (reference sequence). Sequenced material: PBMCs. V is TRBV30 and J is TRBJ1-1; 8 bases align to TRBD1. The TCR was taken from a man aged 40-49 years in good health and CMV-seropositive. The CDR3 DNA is TGTGCCTGGAGTGCAGCAGGACAGGGGAACACTGAAGCTTTCTTT. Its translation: CAWSAAGQGNTEAFF.